This T cell receptor (beta chain) comes out of a study of control samples from healthy donors and cancer patients. Sequencing used immunoSEQ multiplex PCR; TCRdb keeps in-frame clones, though not all of them. The table has approximately 90,000 clones, about 88% seen once. Deletions cut 1 base from V and 4 bases from J, with 14 bases between. Germline V lookup: CDR1 SEHNR, CDR2 FQNEAQ (reference sequence). The length of the CDR3 is 16 residues. The sequence came from a woman in her seventies in good health. This chain joins TRBV7-9 and TRBJ1-5; a weak D match, TRBD1 (5 bases). What was sequenced was blood. CDR3 nucleotide sequence: TGTGCCAGCAGCTTAGTGGTGGGGACGGAGAATCAGCCCCAGCATTTT. This translates into CASSLVVGTENQPQHF.